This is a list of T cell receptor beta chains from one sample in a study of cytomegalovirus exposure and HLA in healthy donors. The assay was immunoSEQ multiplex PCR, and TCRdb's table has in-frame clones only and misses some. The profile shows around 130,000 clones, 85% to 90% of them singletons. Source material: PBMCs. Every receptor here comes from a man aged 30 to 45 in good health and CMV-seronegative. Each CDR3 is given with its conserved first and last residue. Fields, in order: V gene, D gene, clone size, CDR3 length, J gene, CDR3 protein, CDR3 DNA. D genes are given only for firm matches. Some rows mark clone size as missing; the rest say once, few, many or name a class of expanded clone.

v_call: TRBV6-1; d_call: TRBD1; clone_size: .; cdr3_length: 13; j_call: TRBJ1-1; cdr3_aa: CASSVVTGGKAFF; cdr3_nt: TGTGCCAGCAGTGTGGTGACAGGGGGAAAGGCTTTCTTT
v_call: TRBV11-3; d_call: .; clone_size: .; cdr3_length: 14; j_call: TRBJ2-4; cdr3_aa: CASSFGGAKNIQYF; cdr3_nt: TGTGCCAGCAGCTTCGGCGGGGCCAAAAACATTCAGTACTTC
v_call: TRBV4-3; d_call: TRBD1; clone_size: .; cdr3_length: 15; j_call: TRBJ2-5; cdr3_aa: CASSQDRTGGETQYF; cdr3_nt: TGCGCCAGCAGCCAAGACCGGACAGGCGGGGAGACCCAGTACTTC
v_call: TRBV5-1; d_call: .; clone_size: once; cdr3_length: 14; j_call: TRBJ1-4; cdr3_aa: CASSLVSGFEKLFF; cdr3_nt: TGCGCCAGCAGCTTGGTTTCGGGTTTTGAAAAACTGTTTTTT
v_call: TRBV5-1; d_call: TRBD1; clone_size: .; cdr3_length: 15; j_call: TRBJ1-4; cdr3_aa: CASSTNRGRDEKLFF; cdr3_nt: TGCGCCAGCAGCACCAACAGGGGGCGCGATGAAAAACTGTTTTTT
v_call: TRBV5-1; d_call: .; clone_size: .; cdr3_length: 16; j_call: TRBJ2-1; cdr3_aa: CASRTPDSKRYNEQFF; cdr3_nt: TGCGCCAGCAGAACACCCGACAGTAAACGCTACAATGAGCAGTTCTTC
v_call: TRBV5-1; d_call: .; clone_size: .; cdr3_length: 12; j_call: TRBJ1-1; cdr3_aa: CASSLEGAEAFF; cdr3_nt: TGCGCCAGCAGCTTGGAGGGGGCTGAAGCTTTCTTT
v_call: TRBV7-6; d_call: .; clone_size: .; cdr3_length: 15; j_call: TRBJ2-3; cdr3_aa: CASSYDAGLYGTQYF; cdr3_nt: TGTGCCAGCAGCTATGACGCGGGGTTGTATGGTACGCAGTATTTT
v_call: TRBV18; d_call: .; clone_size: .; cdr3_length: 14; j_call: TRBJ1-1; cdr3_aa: CASSQQGNGAEAFF; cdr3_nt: TGTGCCAGCTCGCAACAGGGAAACGGGGCTGAAGCTTTCTTT
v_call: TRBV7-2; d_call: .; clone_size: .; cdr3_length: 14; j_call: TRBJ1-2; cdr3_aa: CASSFEQGFHGYTF; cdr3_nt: TGTGCCAGCAGCTTTGAACAGGGTTTTCATGGCTACACCTTC
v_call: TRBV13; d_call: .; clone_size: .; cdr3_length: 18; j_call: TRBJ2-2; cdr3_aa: CASSSAPEASIYTGELFF; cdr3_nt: TGTGCCAGCAGCTCCGCTCCCGAGGCCAGTATATACACCGGGGAGCTGTTTTTT
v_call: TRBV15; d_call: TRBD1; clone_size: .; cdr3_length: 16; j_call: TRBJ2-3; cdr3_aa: CATSPGMTGFADTQYF; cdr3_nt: TGTGCCACCAGTCCTGGGATGACAGGGTTCGCAGATACGCAGTATTTT
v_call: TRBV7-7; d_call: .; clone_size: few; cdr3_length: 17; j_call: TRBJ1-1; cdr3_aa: CASRNPLEVGTYTEAFF; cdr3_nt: TGTGCTAGCAGAAATCCCCTCGAGGTAGGGACTTACACTGAAGCTTTCTTT
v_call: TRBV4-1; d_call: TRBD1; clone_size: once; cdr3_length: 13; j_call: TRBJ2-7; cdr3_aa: CASARGTGYEQYF; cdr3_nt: TGCGCCAGCGCACGCGGGACAGGCTACGAGCAGTACTTC
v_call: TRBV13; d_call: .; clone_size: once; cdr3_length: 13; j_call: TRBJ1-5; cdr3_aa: CASSWGVGQPQHF; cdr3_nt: TGTGCCAGCAGCTGGGGGGTCGGTCAGCCCCAGCATTTT
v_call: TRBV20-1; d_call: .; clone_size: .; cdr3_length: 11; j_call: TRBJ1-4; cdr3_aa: CSARTNEKLFF; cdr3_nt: TGCAGTGCCCGGACTAATGAAAAACTGTTTTTT
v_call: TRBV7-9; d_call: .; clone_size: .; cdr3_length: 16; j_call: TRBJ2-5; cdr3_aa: CASSLVDWAGEETQYF; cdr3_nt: TGTGCCAGCAGCTTAGTTGATTGGGCAGGGGAAGAGACCCAGTACTTC
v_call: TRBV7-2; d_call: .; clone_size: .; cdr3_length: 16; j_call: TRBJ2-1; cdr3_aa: CASSFYAGSSYNEQFF; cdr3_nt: TGTGCCAGCAGCTTCTACGCGGGGAGCTCCTACAATGAGCAGTTCTTC
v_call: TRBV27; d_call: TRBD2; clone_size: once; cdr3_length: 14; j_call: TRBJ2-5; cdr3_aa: CARVSGDPRQTQYF; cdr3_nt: TGTGCCAGGGTCAGCGGGGACCCTCGACAGACCCAGTACTTC
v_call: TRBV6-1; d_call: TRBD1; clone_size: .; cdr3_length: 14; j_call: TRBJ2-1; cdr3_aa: CASRGQGTYNEQFF; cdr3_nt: TGTGCCAGCAGGGGACAGGGGACCTACAATGAGCAGTTCTTC
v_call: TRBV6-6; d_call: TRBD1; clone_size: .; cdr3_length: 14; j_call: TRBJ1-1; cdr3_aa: CATATGQGNTEAFF; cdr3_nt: TGTGCCACTGCGACGGGACAGGGGAACACTGAAGCTTTCTTT
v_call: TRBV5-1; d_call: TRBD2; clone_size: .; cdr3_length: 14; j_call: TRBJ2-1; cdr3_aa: CASSVGLAGNEQFF; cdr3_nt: TGCGCCAGCAGCGTGGGACTAGCGGGGAATGAGCAGTTCTTC
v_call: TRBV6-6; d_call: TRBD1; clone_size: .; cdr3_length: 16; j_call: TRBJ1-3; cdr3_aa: CASSPWGQGSGNTIYF; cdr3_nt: TGTGCCAGCAGTCCCTGGGGACAGGGCTCTGGAAACACCATATATTTT
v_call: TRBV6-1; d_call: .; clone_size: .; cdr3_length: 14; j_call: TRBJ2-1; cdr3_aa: CASSEHWGVNEQFF; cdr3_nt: TGTGCCAGCAGTGAACACTGGGGGGTCAATGAGCAGTTCTTC
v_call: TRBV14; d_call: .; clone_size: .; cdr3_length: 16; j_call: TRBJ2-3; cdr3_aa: CASSTYLTRGMDTQYF; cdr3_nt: TGTGCCAGCAGTACCTATTTGACCAGGGGAATGGATACGCAGTATTTT
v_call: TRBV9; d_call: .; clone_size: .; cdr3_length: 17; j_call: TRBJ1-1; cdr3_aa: CASSVVGREVRNTEAFF; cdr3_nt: TGTGCCAGCAGCGTAGTGGGCAGGGAGGTAAGAAACACTGAAGCTTTCTTT
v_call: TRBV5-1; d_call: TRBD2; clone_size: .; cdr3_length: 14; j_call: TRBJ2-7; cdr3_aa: CASQETSGRYEQYF; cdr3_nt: TGCGCCAGCCAGGAAACTAGCGGGAGATACGAGCAGTACTTC
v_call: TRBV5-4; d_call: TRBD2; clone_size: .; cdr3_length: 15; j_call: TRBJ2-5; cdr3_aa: CASSWGVGLEETQYF; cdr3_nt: TGTGCCAGCAGCTGGGGGGTGGGACTAGAAGAGACCCAGTACTTC
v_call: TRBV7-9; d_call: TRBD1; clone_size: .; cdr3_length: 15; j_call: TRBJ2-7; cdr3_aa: CASSSDRGISYEQYF; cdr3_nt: TGTGCCAGCAGTTCGGACAGGGGGATCTCCTACGAGCAGTACTTC
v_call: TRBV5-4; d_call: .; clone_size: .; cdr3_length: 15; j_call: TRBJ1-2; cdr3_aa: CASSQIGGANYGYTF; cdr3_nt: TGTGCCAGCAGCCAAATCGGGGGGGCCAACTATGGCTACACCTTC
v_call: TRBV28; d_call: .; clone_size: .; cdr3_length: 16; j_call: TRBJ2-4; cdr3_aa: CASSSLRLVSKNIQYF; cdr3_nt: TGTGCCAGCAGTTCCCTCCGACTTGTGAGCAAAAACATTCAGTACTTC
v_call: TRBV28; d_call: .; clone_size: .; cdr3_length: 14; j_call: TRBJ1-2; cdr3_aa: CASSFPGVGYGYTF; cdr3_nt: TGTGCCAGCAGTTTCCCGGGAGTTGGGTATGGCTACACCTTC
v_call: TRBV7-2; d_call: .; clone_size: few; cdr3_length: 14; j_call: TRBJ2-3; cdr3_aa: CASSLQAITDTQYF; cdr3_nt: TGTGCCAGCAGCTTACAAGCCATCACAGATACGCAGTATTTT
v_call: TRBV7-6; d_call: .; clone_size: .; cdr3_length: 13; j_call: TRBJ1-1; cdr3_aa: CASSLQGTTEAFF; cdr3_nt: TGTGCCAGCAGCCTACAGGGTACCACTGAAGCTTTCTTT
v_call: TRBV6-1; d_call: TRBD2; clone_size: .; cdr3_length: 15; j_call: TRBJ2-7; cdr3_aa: CASSSGGASSYEQYF; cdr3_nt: TGTGCCAGCAGTAGCGGGGGGGCAAGCTCCTACGAGCAGTACTTC
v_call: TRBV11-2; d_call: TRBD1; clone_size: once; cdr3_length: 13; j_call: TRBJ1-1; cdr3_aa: CASSPDRGTEAFF; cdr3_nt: TGTGCCAGCAGCCCGGACAGGGGGACTGAAGCTTTCTTT
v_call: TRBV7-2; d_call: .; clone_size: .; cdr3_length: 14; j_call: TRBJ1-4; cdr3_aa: CASSLTSTNEKLFF; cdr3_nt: TGTGCCAGCAGCTTGACTTCAACTAATGAAAAACTGTTTTTT
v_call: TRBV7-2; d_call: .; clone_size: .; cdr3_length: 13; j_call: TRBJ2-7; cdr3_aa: CASSLARNYEQYF; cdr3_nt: TGTGCCAGCAGCTTAGCCAGGAACTACGAGCAGTACTTC
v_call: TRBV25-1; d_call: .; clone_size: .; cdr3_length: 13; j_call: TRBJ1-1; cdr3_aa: CASNREGYTEAFF; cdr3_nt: TGTGCCAGCAACAGGGAGGGGTACACTGAAGCTTTCTTT
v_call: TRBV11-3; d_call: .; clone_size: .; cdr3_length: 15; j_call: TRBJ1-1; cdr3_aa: CASSQHDLGDTEAFF; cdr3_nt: TGTGCCAGCAGCCAACACGATCTAGGAGACACTGAAGCTTTCTTT
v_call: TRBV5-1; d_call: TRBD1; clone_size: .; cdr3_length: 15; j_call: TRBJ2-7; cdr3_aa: CASSTPGTETYEQYF; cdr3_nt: TGCGCCAGCAGCACCCCCGGGACAGAAACCTACGAGCAGTACTTC
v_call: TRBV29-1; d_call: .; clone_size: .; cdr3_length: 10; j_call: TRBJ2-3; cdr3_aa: CSVVQYTQYF; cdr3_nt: TGCAGCGTTGTCCAGTATACGCAGTATTTT
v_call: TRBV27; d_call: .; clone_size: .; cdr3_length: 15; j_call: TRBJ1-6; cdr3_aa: CASRFAGSYNSPLHF; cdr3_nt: TGTGCCAGCCGCTTCGCGGGCTCCTATAATTCACCCCTCCACTTT
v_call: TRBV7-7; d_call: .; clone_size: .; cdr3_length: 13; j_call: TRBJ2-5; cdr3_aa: CASSHVPEETQYF; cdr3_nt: TGTGCCAGCAGCCACGTCCCTGAGGAGACCCAGTACTTC
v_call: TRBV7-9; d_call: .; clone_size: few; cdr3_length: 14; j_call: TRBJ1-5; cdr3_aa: CASSLPSSNQPQHF; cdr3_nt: TGTGCCAGCAGCTTACCCAGTAGCAATCAGCCCCAGCATTTT
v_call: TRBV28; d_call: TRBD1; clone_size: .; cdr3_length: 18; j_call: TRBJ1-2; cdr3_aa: CASSFLGVGTGQNYGYTF; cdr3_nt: TGTGCCAGCAGTTTCCTAGGGGTCGGGACAGGACAAAACTATGGCTACACCTTC
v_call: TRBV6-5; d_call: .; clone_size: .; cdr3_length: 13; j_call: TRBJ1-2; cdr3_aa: CASSPGLLYGYTF; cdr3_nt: TGTGCCAGCAGTCCGGGACTGCTCTATGGCTACACCTTC
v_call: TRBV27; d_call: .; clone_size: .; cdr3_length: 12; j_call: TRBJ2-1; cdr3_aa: CASSFGYNEQFF; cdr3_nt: TGTGCCAGCAGTTTCGGGTACAATGAGCAGTTCTTC
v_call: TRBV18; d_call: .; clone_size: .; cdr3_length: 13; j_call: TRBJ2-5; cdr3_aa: CASSPALVETQYF; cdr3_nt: TGTGCCAGCTCACCAGCGCTGGTGGAGACCCAGTACTTC
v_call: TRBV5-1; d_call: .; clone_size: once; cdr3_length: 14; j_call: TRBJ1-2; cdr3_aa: CASSLVAEFYGYTF; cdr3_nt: TGCGCCAGCAGCTTGGTGGCGGAGTTCTATGGCTACACCTTC
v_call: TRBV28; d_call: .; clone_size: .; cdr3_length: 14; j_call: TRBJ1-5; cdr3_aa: CASSLSARVQPQHF; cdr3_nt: TGTGCCAGCAGTTTATCCGCCAGGGTACAGCCCCAGCATTTT
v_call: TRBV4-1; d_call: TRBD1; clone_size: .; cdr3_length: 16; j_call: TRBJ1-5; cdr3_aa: CASSQVGQGVNQPQHF; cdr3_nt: TGCGCCAGCAGCCAAGTGGGACAGGGGGTAAATCAGCCCCAGCATTTT
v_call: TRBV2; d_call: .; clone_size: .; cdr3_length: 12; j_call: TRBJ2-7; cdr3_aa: CASGRGLWEQYF; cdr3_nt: TGTGCCAGCGGCAGGGGTTTGTGGGAGCAGTACTTC
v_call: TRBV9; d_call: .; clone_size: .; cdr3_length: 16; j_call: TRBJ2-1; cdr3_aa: CASSPEWGSAFQEQFF; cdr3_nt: TGTGCCAGCAGCCCCGAGTGGGGCAGCGCCTTTCAAGAGCAGTTCTTC
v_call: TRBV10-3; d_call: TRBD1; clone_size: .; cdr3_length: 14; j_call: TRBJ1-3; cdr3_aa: CAIRGDSSGNTIYF; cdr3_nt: TGTGCCATCAGGGGGGACAGCTCTGGAAACACCATATATTTT